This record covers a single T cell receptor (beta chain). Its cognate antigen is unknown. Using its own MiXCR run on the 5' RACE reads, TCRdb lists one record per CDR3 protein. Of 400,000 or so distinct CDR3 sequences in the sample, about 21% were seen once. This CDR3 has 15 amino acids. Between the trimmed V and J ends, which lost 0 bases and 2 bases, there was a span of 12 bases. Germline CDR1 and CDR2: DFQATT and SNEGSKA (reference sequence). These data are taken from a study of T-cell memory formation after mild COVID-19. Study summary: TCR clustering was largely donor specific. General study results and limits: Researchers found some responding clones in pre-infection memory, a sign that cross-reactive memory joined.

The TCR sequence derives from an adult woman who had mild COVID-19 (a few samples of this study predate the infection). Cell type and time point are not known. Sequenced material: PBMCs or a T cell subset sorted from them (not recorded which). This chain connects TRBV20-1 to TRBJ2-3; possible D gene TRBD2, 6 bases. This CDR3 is CSARDRRDPTDTQYF. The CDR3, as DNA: TGCAGTGCTAGAGATCGGAGGGACCCCACAGATACGCAGTATTTT.